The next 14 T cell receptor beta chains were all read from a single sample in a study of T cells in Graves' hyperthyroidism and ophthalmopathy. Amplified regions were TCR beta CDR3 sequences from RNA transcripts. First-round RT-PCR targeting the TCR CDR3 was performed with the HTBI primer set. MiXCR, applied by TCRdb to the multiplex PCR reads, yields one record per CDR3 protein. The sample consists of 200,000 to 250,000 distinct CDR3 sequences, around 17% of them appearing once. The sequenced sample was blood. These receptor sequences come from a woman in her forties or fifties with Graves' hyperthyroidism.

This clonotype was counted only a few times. The DNA for the CDR3 is TGTGCCAGCAGTGACGGACTAGCGGGTGCCTCCTACGAGCAGTACTTC. Amino acid sequence: CASSDGLAGASYEQYF. This sequence joins TRBV27 and TRBJ2-7, with TRBD2 matching 11 bases. The CDR3 has 16 residues. Germline V gene data show CDR1 as MNHEY and CDR2 as SMNVEV (reference sequence). V lost 5 bases to trimming and J lost 0 bases; unmatched junction nucleotides: 6.

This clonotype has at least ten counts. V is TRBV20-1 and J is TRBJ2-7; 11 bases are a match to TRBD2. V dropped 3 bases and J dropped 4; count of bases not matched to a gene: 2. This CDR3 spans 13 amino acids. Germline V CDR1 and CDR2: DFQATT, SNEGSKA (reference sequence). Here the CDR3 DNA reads TGCAGTGCTAGTGCTAGCGGGAGGTACGAGCAGTACTTC. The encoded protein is CSASASGRYEQYF.

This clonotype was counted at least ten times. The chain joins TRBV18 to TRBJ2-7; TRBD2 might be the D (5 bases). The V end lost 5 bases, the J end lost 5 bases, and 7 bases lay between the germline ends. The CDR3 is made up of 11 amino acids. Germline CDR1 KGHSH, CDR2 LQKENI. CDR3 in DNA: TGTGCCAGCTCAGAGAGGGACGAGCAGTACTTC. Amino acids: CASSERDEQYF.

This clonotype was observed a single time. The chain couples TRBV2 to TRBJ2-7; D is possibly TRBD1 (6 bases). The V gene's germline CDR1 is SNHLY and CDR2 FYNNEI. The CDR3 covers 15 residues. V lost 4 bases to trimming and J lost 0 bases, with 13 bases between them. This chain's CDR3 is CASSGNRAASYEQYF. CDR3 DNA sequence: TGTGCCAGCAGTGGGAACAGGGCAGCCTCCTACGAGCAGTACTTC.

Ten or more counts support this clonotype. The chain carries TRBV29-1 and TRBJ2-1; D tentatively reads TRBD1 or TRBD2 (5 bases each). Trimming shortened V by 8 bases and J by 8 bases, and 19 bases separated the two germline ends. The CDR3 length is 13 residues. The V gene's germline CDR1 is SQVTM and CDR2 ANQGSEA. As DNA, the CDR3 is TGCAGCTGCCATGGGACCACCGGCCATGAGCAGTTCTTC. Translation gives CSCHGTTGHEQFF.

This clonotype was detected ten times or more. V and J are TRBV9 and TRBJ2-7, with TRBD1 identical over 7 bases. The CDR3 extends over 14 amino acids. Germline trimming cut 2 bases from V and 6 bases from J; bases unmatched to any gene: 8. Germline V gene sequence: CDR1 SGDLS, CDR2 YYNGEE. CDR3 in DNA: TGTGCCAGCAGCGTGGGGACAGTATCCGGCGAGCAGTACTTC. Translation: CASSVGTVSGEQYF.

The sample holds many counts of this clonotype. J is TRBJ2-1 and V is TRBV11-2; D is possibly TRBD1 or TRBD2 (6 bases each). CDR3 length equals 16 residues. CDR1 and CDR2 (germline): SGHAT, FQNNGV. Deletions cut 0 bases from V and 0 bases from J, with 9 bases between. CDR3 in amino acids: CASSLDGGGSYNEQFF. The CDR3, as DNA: TGTGCCAGCAGCTTAGATGGAGGGGGCTCCTACAATGAGCAGTTCTTC.

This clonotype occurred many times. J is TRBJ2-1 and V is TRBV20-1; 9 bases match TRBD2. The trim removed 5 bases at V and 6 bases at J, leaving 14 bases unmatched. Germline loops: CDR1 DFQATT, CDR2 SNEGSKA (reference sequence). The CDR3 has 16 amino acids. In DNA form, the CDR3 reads TGCAGTGCTTCCACTAGTGTGTCTAGCGGGATCAATGAGCAGTTCTTC. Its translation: CSASTSVSSGINEQFF.

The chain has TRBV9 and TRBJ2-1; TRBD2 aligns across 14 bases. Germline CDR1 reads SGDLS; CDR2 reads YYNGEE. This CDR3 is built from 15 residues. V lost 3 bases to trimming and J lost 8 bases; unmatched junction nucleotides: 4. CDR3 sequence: CASSAGLAGGHEQFF. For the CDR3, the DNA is TGTGCCAGCAGCGCAGGACTAGCGGGAGGACATGAGCAGTTCTTC.

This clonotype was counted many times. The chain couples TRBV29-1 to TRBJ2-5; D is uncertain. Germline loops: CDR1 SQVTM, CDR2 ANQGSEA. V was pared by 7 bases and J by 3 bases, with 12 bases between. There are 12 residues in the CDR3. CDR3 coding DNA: TGCAGCGCTTGGCGGAAAGAAGAGACCCAGTACTTC. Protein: CSAWRKEETQYF. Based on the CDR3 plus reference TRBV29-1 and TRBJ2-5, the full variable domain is SAVISQKPSRDICQRGTSLTIQCQVDSQVTMMFWYRQQPGQSLTLIATANQGSEATYESGFVIDKFPISRPNLTFSTLTVSNMSPEDSSIYLCSAWRKEETQYFGPGTRLLVL.

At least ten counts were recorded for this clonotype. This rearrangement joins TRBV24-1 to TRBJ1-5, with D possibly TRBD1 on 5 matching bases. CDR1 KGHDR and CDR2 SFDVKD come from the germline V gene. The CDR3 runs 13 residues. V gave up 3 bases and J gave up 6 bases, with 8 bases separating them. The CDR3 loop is CATSDIGGQPQHF. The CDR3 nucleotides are TGTGCCACCAGTGATATTGGGGGTCAGCCCCAGCATTTT.

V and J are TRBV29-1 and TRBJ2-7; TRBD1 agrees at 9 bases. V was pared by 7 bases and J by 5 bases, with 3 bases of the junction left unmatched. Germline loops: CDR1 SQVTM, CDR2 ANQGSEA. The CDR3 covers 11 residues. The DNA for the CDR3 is TGCAGCGGGGGACAGGGTAACGAGCAGTACTTC. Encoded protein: CSGGQGNEQYF.

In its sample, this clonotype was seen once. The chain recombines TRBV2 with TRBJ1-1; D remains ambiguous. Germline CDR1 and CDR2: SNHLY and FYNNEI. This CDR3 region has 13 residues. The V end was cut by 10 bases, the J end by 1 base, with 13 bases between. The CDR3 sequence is CATNIDQNTEAFF. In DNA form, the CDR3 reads TGTGCCACCAATATTGATCAGAACACTGAAGCTTTCTTT.

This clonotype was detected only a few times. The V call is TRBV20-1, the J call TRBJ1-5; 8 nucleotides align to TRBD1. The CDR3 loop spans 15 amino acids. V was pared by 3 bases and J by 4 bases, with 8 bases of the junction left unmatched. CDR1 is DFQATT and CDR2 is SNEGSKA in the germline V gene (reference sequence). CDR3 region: CSARWDRLLNQPQHF. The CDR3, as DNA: TGCAGTGCTAGGTGGGACAGGCTCCTAAATCAGCCCCAGCATTTT.